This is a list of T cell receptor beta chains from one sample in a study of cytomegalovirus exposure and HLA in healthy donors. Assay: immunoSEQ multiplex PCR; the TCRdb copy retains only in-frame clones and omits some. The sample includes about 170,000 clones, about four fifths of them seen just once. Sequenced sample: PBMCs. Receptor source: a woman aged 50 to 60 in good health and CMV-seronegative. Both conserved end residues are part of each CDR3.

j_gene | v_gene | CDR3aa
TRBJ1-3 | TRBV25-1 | CASSEVAGLSGNTIYF
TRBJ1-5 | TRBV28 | CASSPTVGPQHF
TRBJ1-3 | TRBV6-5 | CASSYSGRSSGNTIYF
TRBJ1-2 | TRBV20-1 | CGSFNYGYTF
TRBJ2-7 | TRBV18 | CASSPGTGGREQYF
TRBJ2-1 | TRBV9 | CASSAPRGGDYNEQFF
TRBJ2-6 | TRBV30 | CACSGAYGANVLTF
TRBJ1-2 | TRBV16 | CASTPGQGSWYGYTF
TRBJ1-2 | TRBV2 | CASRETEVRGYTF
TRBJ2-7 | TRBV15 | CATSRPGQGYEQYF
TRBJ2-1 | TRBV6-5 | CASRSGQGGYNEQFF
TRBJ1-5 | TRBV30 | CAWRQGANQPQHF
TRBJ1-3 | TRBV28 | CASSLRQSSGNTIYF
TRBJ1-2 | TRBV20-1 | CSGRDFYGYTF
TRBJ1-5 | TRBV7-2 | CASSPGGSNQPQHF
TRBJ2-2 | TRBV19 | CASSIVQGAVGELFF
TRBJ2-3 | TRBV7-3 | CASSLGLAGVNTQYF
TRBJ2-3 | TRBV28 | CASRVIVGTDTQYF
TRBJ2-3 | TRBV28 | CASSGTIDTQYF
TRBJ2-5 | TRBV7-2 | CASSFGGTKLASKETQYF
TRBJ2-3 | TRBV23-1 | CASSQGDGTSGITDTQYF
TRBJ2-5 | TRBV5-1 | CASSPGQGRIGEQYF
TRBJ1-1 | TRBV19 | CASSRQGGITEAFF
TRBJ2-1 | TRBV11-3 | CASSLSNRAGEGVLNEQFF
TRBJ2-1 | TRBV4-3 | CASRGYNEQFF
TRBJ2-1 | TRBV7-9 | CASSILLAGGSNEQFF
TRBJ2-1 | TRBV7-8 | CASSLQVGQGYNEQFF
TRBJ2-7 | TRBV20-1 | CSARVDEQYF
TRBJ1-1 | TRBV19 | CASSPSGTEAFF
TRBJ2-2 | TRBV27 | CATNSLAGTGELFF
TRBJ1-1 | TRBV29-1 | CSVEGRGGTEAFF
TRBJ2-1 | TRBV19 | CASSSGGALNNEQFF
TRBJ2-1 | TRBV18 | CASSPSRLALNEQFF
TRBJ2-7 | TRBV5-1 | CASSTDRGQSEQYF
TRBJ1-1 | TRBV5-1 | CASSRGPGAEAFF
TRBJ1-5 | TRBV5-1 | CASSLGGLGSNQPQHF
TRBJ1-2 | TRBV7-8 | CASSADRGVDYGYTF
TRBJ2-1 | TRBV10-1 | CASSEETSGHSYNEQFF
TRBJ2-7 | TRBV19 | CASSIGGYEGQYF
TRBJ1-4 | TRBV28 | CASSLSGTGVEKLFF
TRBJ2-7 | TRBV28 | CASSRTGPPSYEQYF
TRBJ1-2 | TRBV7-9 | CASSLKDRNYGYTF
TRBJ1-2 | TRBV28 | CASHPQGAFYGYTF
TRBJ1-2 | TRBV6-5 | CASGDTLNYGYTF
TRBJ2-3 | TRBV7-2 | CASSSGASTDTQYF
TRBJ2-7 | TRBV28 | CASSLYTFGTDSYEQYF
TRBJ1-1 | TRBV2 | CASSPTRQNTEAFF
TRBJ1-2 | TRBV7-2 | CAGSLPGGVIGYTF